This T cell receptor beta chain appears in the sequencing data of a study of T cell responses to AZD1222 COVID-19 vaccine. Findings and caveats of the study: Epitopes outside B.1.351 and B.1.1.7 mutated regions reportedly drew nearly half of spike TCRs. The donor cohort was predominantly white British with a female majority, and clonal diversity may have been underestimated. Of the AZD1222 recipients, only five to seven were seropositive at baseline.

CDR1 and CDR2 (germline): LGHNA, YNFKEQ. The CDR3 totals 15 residues. Trimming cost V 4 bases and J 2 bases, with 12 bases left between them. With respect to this clone: Its antigen remains unidentified.

Profiling relied on immunoSEQ multiplex PCR, and the TCRdb table lists in-frame clones only, not all of them. The sample has roughly 48,000 clones, around 89% seen once. The sample was peripheral blood, taken 28 days after the second AZD1222 dose. The chain has TRBV4-2 and TRBJ1-3; D not certain. The receptor was derived from an adult who received the AZD1222 COVID-19 vaccine. CDR3 amino acids: CASSRAGGAGNTIYF. The CDR3 DNA reads as TGTGCCAGCAGCCGCGCAGGCGGGGCTGGAAACACCATATATTTT.